The 20 T cell receptor beta chains below come from one sample, sequenced in a study of Graves' ophthalmopathy and Graves' hyperthyroidism. Using RNA transcripts, the TCR beta CDR3 regions were amplified. Second-round multiplex PCR came after a first-round RT-PCR that employed HTBI primers. TCRdb reprocessed the multiplex PCR reads via MiXCR and lists one record per CDR3 protein. This table holds 45,000 to 60,000 distinct CDR3 sequences, approximately 52% found once. The sample consisted of peripheral blood. All receptors come from an adult woman with Graves' ophthalmopathy.

This clonotype showed up just a few times. This rearrangement joins TRBV18 to TRBJ2-3; D unresolved. Trimming cost V 2 bases and J 7 bases, with 16 bases left between them. Germline CDR1 KGHSH, CDR2 LQKENI. The CDR3 length is 15 residues. The CDR3 DNA sequence: TGTGCCAGCTCACCAGCGCTTAGCATCGAATATACGCAGTATTTT. Translating it yields CASSPALSIEYTQYF.

The genes are TRBV7-9 and TRBJ2-7, with unresolved D. The germline V gene has CDR1 SEHNR and CDR2 FQNEAQ (reference sequence). Trimming removed 0 bases at V and 3 bases at J, with 6 bases between. The CDR3 runs to 13 residues. Here the CDR3 reads CASSLAVDYEQYV. CDR3 DNA sequence: TGTGCCAGCAGCTTAGCGGTCGACTACGAGCAGTACGTC.

The chain joins TRBV15 to TRBJ1-3; D unclear. The germline CDR1 and CDR2 sequences are LNHNV and YYDKDF (reference sequence). This CDR3 is built from 12 residues. The germline V and J ends were trimmed by 4 bases and 5 bases, with 6 bases remaining between them. The CDR3: CATSTGRNTIYF. CDR3 coding DNA: TGTGCCACCAGCACCGGAAGAAACACCATATATTTT.

This clonotype occurred many times. The chain recombines TRBV28 with TRBJ1-2; D call uncertain. V lost 6 bases and J lost 3, with 11 bases in between. This CDR3 has 13 residues. Per germline, CDR1 MDHEN and CDR2 SYDVKM. The CDR3: CASREVGDYGYTF. The CDR3 DNA reads as TGTGCCAGCAGGGAGGTCGGGGACTATGGCTACACCTTC.

This clonotype showed up just once. Because the CDR3's place on the DNA is in doubt, the DNA is left out and the CDR3 is given as listed by TCRdb. This chain joins TRBV11-1 and TRBJ2-1; the table names TRBD2, a call not compared with the DNA. Germline CDR1 SGHAT, CDR2 FQDESV (reference sequence). Counting both end residues, the CDR3 totals 23 amino acids. The chain's CDR3 is CASSLGVGSFYICSAQTAAEQFF.

This chain links TRBV7-8 with TRBJ2-7, with 12 bases that match TRBD1. The CDR3 covers 15 residues. Germline V CDR1 and CDR2: SGHVS, FQNEAQ. V shed 6 bases, J shed 5 bases, and the junction held 8 bases outside the gene matches. The CDR3 loop is CASSSGGQGANEQYF. The CDR3 DNA reads as TGTGCCAGCAGTTCAGGGGGACAGGGGGCAAACGAGCAGTACTTC.

This clonotype was picked up many times. The gene calls are TRBV30 and TRBJ2-7; 7 positions match TRBD1. The trim removed 0 bases at V and 6 bases at J, leaving 5 bases unmatched. Germline CDR1 GTSNPN, CDR2 SVGIG (reference sequence). The CDR3 has 13 residues. In DNA, the CDR3 is TGTGCCTGGAGTGTAGGGGGCGCTCTCGAGCAGTACTTC. This sequence encodes CAWSVGGALEQYF.

This clonotype has just a few counts. No DNA is shown, since the ends of the CDR3 on it are uncertain; the CDR3 is the one TCRdb lists. The rearrangement joins TRBV5-1 to TRBJ1-4; the table's TRBD1 call for D was not verified on the DNA. The germline V gene encodes CDR1 SGHRS and CDR2 YFSETQ. Inclusive of both ends, the CDR3 amounts to 16 amino acids. This CDR3 is CASSFGAGTPNEKPFF.

In regard to this clonotype: Given the absence of the conserved phenylalanine or tryptophan at the CDR3 end, a read error is likely. Because the CDR3's place on the DNA is in doubt, the DNA is left out and the CDR3 is given as listed by TCRdb. This chain joins TRBV19 and TRBJ2-7. Germline V lookup: CDR1 LNHDA, CDR2 SQIVND (reference sequence). 8 amino acids form the CDR3, both terminal residues included. The CDR3 reads CASIPRTT.

This rearrangement joins TRBV20-1 to TRBJ2-3, with TRBD2 matching 7 bases. After removal of 0 bases from V and 6 bases from J, the junction contained 9 bases not matched to a gene. This CDR3 contains 15 residues. The germline V gene encodes CDR1 DFQATT and CDR2 SNEGSKA (reference sequence). DNA of the CDR3: TGCAGTGCTAGAGATCTCGCGGGGGTCGCGGATACGCAGTATTTT. It is translated as CSARDLAGVADTQYF.

The J gene is TRBJ2-1, the V gene TRBV20-1; 11 nucleotides match TRBD1. Germline CDR1 DFQATT, CDR2 SNEGSKA (reference sequence). After removal of 0 bases from V and 6 bases from J, the junction contained 7 bases not matched to a gene. The CDR3 totals 16 residues. The CDR3 DNA sequence: TGCAGTGCTAGAGATCGCCCCGGGACAGGGGGCAATGAGCAGTTCTTC. Protein: CSARDRPGTGGNEQFF.

The chain has TRBV10-3 and TRBJ2-7; 7 bases agree with TRBD1. The CDR3 extends over 14 amino acids. V lost 7 bases to trimming and J lost 1 base; unmatched junction nucleotides: 7. Germline CDR1 and CDR2: ENHRY and SYGVKD. The CDR3 loop is CAIKSDRASYEQYF. For the CDR3, the DNA is TGTGCCATCAAGAGTGACAGGGCATCCTACGAGCAGTACTTC.

This chain uses TRBV2 with TRBJ2-1; no reliable D call. V dropped 3 bases and J dropped 4 bases, with 7 bases sitting between them. From germline, CDR1 is SNHLY and CDR2 FYNNEI. The CDR3 runs 13 residues. The CDR3 loop is CASSDGQYNEQFF. Here the CDR3 DNA reads TGTGCCAGCAGTGACGGGCAGTACAATGAGCAGTTCTTC.

There are many counts of this clonotype. This chain connects TRBV6-2 or TRBV6-3 to TRBJ1-5; TRBD1 matches at 7 bases. CDR3 size: 15 residues. J was trimmed by 6 bases and V by 4 bases; bases with no gene match: 9. The V gene's germline CDR1 is MNHEY and CDR2 SVGEGT. The CDR3 nucleotides read TGTGCCAGCAGTTCGCAGCAGGGGGAAAGTCAGCCCCAGCATTTT. Protein: CASSSQQGESQPQHF.

This rearrangement joins TRBV11-1 to TRBJ1-5, with D perhaps TRBD1 (5 bases). V lost 8 bases and J lost 11, with 13 bases in between. This CDR3 region has 11 residues. From germline, CDR1 is SGHAT and CDR2 FQDESV (reference sequence). CDR3 in amino acids: CASPGAGSQHF. Written as DNA, the CDR3 is TGTGCCAGCCCCGGGGCGGGATCCCAGCATTTT.

This chain uses TRBV7-2 with TRBJ2-1; 7 bases match TRBD2. The CDR3 length is 14 residues. Germline loops: CDR1 SGHTA, CDR2 FQGNSA. The V and J ends lost 0 bases and 8 bases, in that order; junction bases with no gene match: 4. CDR3 sequence (DNA): TGTGCCAGCAGCTTAGCCGGGAGGTTGGATGAGCAGTTCTTC. It encodes CASSLAGRLDEQFF. Full variable domain (outside the CDR3, taken from reference TRBV7-2 and TRBJ2-1): GAGVSQSPSNKVTEKGKDVELRCDPISGHTALYWYRQSLGQGLEFLIYFQGNSAPDKSGLPSDRFSAERTGGSVSTLTIQRTQQEDSAVYLCASSLAGRLDEQFFGPGTRLTVL.

This clonotype was seen repeatedly, ten times or more. The chain couples TRBV27 to TRBJ2-5; D gene unclear. V was trimmed by 5 bases and J by 4 bases, leaving 14 bases between them. Germline CDR1 reads MNHEY; CDR2 reads SMNVEV (reference sequence). The CDR3 length is 14 residues. CDR3 loop: CASSPADGLETQYF. DNA of the CDR3: TGTGCCAGCAGTCCCGCGGACGGATTAGAGACCCAGTACTTC.

This chain joins TRBV20-1 and TRBJ2-7; 12 nucleotides match TRBD1. Germline V gene sequence: CDR1 DFQATT, CDR2 SNEGSKA (reference sequence). J was trimmed by 3 bases and V by 3 bases; bases with no gene match: 3. The CDR3 has 14 residues. In DNA, the CDR3 is TGCAGTGCTAGGGGGACAGGGGGCCTCTACGAGCAGTACTTC. It yields the protein CSARGTGGLYEQYF.

This rearrangement joins TRBV29-1 to TRBJ2-1; 10 bases are shared with TRBD2. Unmatched junction bases numbered 9, after V lost 7 bases and J lost 0 bases. Germline-derived CDR1 and CDR2 are SQVTM and ANQGSEA. The CDR3 spans 16 residues. The CDR3 loop is CSADRLAGISYNEQFF. CDR3 in DNA: TGCAGCGCTGATCGACTAGCGGGTATCTCCTACAATGAGCAGTTCTTC.

This CDR3 reads CATSQADTQYF. The CDR3 DNA is TGTGCCACCAGTCAGGCAGATACGCAGTATTTT. The chain joins TRBV24-1 to TRBJ2-3, with D unresolved. Germline loops: CDR1 KGHDR, CDR2 SFDVKD. The CDR3 is made up of 11 amino acids. Trimming removed 6 bases from V and 4 bases from J, with 4 bases in between.